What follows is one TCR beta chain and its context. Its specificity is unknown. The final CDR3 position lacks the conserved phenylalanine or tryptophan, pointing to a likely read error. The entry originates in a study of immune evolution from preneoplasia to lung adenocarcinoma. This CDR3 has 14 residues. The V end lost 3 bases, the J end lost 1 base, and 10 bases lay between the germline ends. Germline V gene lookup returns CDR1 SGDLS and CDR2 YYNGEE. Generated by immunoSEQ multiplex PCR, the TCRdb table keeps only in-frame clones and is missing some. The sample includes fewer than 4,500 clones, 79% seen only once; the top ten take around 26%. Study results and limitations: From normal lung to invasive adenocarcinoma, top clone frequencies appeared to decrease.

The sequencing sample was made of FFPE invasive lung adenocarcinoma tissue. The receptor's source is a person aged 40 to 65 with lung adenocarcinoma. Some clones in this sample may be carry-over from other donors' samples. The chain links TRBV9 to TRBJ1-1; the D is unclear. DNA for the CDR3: TGTGCCAGCAGCGCTGCCTCGGGGAACACTGAAGCTTTCCTT. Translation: CASSAASGNTEAFL.